A selection of T cell receptor beta chains follows, all from one sample in a study of blood T cell repertoires in COVID-19. TCRdb keeps only in-frame clones here, not all; method: immunoSEQ multiplex PCR. Of around 100,000 clones listed, approximately 91% are singletons. The sequencing sample was made of peripheral blood. These receptors all come from a man in his fifties with active COVID-19. The CDR3 runs from the conserved cysteine through the conserved F or W. D genes are given only for firm matches. Expanded clones are given a class, and other clones once, few, many or no size at all.

v_call	clone_size	j_call	d_call	cdr3_nt	cdr3_aa
TRBV18	.	TRBJ1-1	.	TGTGCCAGCTCACCCCAGGGGATGAACACTGAAGCTTTCTTT	CASSPQGMNTEAFF
TRBV7-8	.	TRBJ2-1	TRBD2	TGTGCCAGCAGCACTCTAGCGGGAGGAACGAATGAGCAGTTCTTC	CASSTLAGGTNEQFF
TRBV15	.	TRBJ2-2	.	TGTGCCACCAGCAGTGGCCGTTCCGGGGAGCTGTTTTTT	CATSSGRSGELFF
TRBV19	.	TRBJ2-5	.	TGTGCCAGTAGCATGAGGCAGCGAGAGACCCAGTACTTC	CASSMRQRETQYF
TRBV5-1	.	TRBJ1-1	.	TGCGCCAGCAGCTTGGCCACTAACACTGAAGCTTTCTTT	CASSLATNTEAFF
TRBV5-6	.	TRBJ2-3	TRBD1	TGTGCCAGCAGCTCGTATGGGACAGGGGCGACAGATACGCAGTATTTT	CASSSYGTGATDTQYF
TRBV18	.	TRBJ1-4	TRBD1	TGTGCCAGCTCACTGGATTCCGGGACAGTTGAAAAACTGTTTTTT	CASSLDSGTVEKLFF
TRBV19	.	TRBJ2-1	TRBD1	TGTGCCAGTAGTATAGATCAGGGACAGGGGAGGAATGAGCAGTTCTTC	CASSIDQGQGRNEQFF
TRBV6-5	.	TRBJ2-2	TRBD1	TGTGCCAGCAGTAGAAACAGGGGGAACACCGGGGAGCTGTTTTTT	CASSRNRGNTGELFF
TRBV6-2/TRBV6-3	.	TRBJ1-5	.	TGTGCCAGCAGTTACACTGGGGGTCGGGGGCAGCCCCAGCATTTT	CASSYTGGRGQPQHF
TRBV7-3	.	TRBJ1-5	.	TGTGCCAGCAGCTTAAGCCCTACTCAGCCCCAGCATTTT	CASSLSPTQPQHF
TRBV9	.	TRBJ1-1	TRBD1	TGTGCCAGCAGCGCCTCCCGGGACAGGGGGGGCACTGAAGCTTTCTTT	CASSASRDRGGTEAFF
TRBV18	.	TRBJ2-7	.	TGTGCCAGCTCACCGCCTGACAGTTTCTACGAGCAGTACTTC	CASSPPDSFYEQYF
TRBV7-9	.	TRBJ1-5	TRBD1	TGTGCCAGCAGCCCCGACAGGGTGGGTCAGCCCCAGCATTTT	CASSPDRVGQPQHF
TRBV5-6	.	TRBJ1-3	.	TGTGCCAGCAGCTTGAGAGTCCCTGGCGTAAGGGGTAACACCATATATTTT	CASSLRVPGVRGNTIYF
TRBV7-3	.	TRBJ1-1	TRBD1	TGTGCCAGCAGCTCTTCGACAGGGGGTAACACTGAAGCTTTCTTT	CASSSSTGGNTEAFF
TRBV10-3	.	TRBJ1-5	.	TGTGCCATCAGTGAAGCGGGGGGCCATCAGCCCCAGCATTTT	CAISEAGGHQPQHF
TRBV7-2	.	TRBJ2-1	TRBD1	TGTGCCAGCAGCCAATCCGGGACAGCCTACAATGAGCAGTTCTTC	CASSQSGTAYNEQFF
TRBV18	.	TRBJ1-1	.	TGTGCCAGCTCCCCGGACAGTAAGGTTCGGGCTTTCTTT	CASSPDSKVRAFF
TRBV2	.	TRBJ2-1	.	TGTGCCAGCAGTGAAGAAGGACAGAAGCAGTTCTTC	CASSEEGQKQFF
TRBV23-1	.	TRBJ1-2	.	TGCGCCAGCAGACAAGAGGAGCTAATTATCTATGGCTACACTTTC	CASRQEELIIYGYTF
TRBV3-1/TRBV3-2	.	TRBJ2-2	TRBD2	TGTGCCAGCAGCCAACCGCCGGGACTAGCGGGCCCGGGGCCCGGGGAGCTGTTTTTT	CASSQPPGLAGPGPGELFF
TRBV6-1	.	TRBJ2-7	TRBD1	TGTGCCAGCATTGAACGCATAGGAGGGACAGGGGGCAGGGAGCAGTACTTC	CASIERIGGTGGREQYF
TRBV3-1/TRBV3-2	.	TRBJ2-5	TRBD2	TGTGCCAGCAGCCAGAGAGGGTACGGGGGGGGAGAGACCCAGTACTTC	CASSQRGYGGGETQYF
TRBV5-4	.	TRBJ2-5	TRBD2	TGTGCCAGCAGCCCGGACCCGACGGGGGGAGAGACCCAGTACTTC	CASSPDPTGGETQYF
TRBV3-1/TRBV3-2	.	TRBJ2-2	.	TGTGCCAGCAGCCAAACTAGTTCCGGGGAGCTGTTTTTT	CASSQTSSGELFF
TRBV10-3	.	TRBJ1-2	.	TGTGCCATCAGTGAGACGCAGGACTATGGCTACACCTTC	CAISETQDYGYTF
TRBV4-2	once	TRBJ1-5	.	TGTGCCAGCAGCCAAGATCCTGGAGGAAGCAATCAGCCCCAGCATTTT	CASSQDPGGSNQPQHF
TRBV7-3	.	TRBJ2-3	TRBD2	TGTGCCAGCAGCTTAACCCGGAGCGGGGGCACAGATACGCAGTATTTT	CASSLTRSGGTDTQYF
TRBV7-9	.	TRBJ1-2	TRBD1	TGTGCCAGCAGCCCGACAGGGATCTATGGCTACACCTTC	CASSPTGIYGYTF
TRBV10-1	once	TRBJ2-5	TRBD2	TGCGCCAGCAGTGAGGGTAGCGGGAGTCCGACCCAGTACTTC	CASSEGSGSPTQYF
TRBV10-1	.	TRBJ1-1	.	TGCGCCAGCTCTTCACACCCGAACACTGAAGCTTTCTTT	CASSSHPNTEAFF
TRBV5-6	many	TRBJ1-3	.	TGTGCCAGCAGCTTTCAGGGGAACTCTGGAAACACCATATATTTT	CASSFQGNSGNTIYF
TRBV4-1	.	TRBJ2-3	.	TGCGCCAGCAGCCAAGAAGGATCCCGGCGGGATACGCAGTATTTT	CASSQEGSRRDTQYF
TRBV24-1	.	TRBJ2-2	.	TGTGCCACCAGTGCTACGAACACCGGGGAGCTGTTTTTT	CATSATNTGELFF
TRBV4-2	.	TRBJ2-1	TRBD2	TGTGCCAGCAGCCAAGGTAGCGGGAGGGCCGCCAATGAGCAGTTCTTC	CASSQGSGRAANEQFF
TRBV6-5	.	TRBJ1-2	TRBD1	TGTGCCAGCAGGAACACAGGGGATCGTGGCTACACCTTC	CASRNTGDRGYTF
TRBV7-9	.	TRBJ2-1	.	TGTGCCAGCAGCCAACCGGGTCTACAAGTATATGAGCAGTTCTTC	CASSQPGLQVYEQFF
TRBV12-5	once	TRBJ1-5	.	TGTGCTAGTGGACCTTCCGGGGGCAATCAGCCCCAGCATTTT	CASGPSGGNQPQHF